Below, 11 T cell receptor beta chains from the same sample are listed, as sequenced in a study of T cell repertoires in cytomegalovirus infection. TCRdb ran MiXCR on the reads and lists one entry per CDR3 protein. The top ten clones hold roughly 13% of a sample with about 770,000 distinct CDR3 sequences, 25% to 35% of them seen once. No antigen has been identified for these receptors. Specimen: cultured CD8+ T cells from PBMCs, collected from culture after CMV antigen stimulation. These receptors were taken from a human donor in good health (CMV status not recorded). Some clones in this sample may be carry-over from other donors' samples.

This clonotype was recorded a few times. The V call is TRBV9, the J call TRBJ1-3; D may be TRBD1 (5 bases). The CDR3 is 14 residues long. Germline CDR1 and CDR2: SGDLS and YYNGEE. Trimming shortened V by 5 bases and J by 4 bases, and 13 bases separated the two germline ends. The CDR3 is CASSAGTLGNTIYF. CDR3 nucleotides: TGTGCCAGCAGTGCCGGGACGCTCGGAAACACCATATATTTT.

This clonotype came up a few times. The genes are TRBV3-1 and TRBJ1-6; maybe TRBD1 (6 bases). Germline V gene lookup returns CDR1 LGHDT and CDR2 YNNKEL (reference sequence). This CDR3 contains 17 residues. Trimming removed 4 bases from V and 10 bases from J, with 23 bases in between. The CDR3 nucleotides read TGTGCCAGCAGCCTTGGCGCAGGGGTAAACCCTGCGTCACCCCTCCACTTT. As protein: CASSLGAGVNPASPLHF.

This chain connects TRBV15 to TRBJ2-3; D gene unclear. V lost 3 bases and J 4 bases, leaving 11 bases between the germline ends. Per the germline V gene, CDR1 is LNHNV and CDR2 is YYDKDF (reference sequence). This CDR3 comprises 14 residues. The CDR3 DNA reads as TGTGCCACCAGCAGCTTCAGAGGCCCAGATACGCAGTATTTT. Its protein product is CATSSFRGPDTQYF.

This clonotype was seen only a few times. Written as DNA, the CDR3 is TGTGCCAGCAGCCCATTAGCGGGGGTCCAAGAGACCCAGTACTTC. Protein product: CASSPLAGVQETQYF. V is TRBV5-8 and J is TRBJ2-5; 9 bases match TRBD2. CDR1 and CDR2 (germline): SGHTS, YDEGEE. V shed 4 bases and J 1 base; nucleotides not matched to a gene: 5. This CDR3 region has 15 residues.

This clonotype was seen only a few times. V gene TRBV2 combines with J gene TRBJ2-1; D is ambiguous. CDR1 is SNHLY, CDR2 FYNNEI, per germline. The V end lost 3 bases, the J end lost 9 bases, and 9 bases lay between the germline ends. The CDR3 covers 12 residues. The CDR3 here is CASSDTGGEQFF. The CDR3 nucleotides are TGTGCCAGCAGTGATACCGGCGGTGAGCAGTTCTTC.

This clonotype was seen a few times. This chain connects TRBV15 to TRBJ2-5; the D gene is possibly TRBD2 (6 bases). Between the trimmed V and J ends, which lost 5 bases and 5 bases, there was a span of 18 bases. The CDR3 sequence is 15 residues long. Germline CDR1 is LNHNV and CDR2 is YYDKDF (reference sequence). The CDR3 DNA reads TGTGCCACCAGCGAGATTTGGAGGGATATTGAGACCCAGTACTTC. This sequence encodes CATSEIWRDIETQYF.

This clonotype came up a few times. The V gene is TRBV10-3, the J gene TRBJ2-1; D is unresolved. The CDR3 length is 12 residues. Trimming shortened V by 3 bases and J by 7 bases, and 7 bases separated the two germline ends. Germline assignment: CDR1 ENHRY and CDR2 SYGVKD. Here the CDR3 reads CAISELQNEQFF. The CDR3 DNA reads TGTGCCATCAGTGAACTCCAGAATGAGCAGTTCTTC.

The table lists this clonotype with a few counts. This chain's CDR3 is CASIASGYGNQPQHF. The DNA for the CDR3 is TGTGCCAGCATCGCTTCCGGGTACGGCAATCAGCCCCAGCATTTT. This chain connects TRBV6-2 or TRBV6-3 to TRBJ1-5, with D unclear. Germline CDR1 and CDR2: MNHEY and SVGEGT. CDR3 size: 15 residues. Trimming left V 7 bases short and J 2 bases short, with 15 bases between.

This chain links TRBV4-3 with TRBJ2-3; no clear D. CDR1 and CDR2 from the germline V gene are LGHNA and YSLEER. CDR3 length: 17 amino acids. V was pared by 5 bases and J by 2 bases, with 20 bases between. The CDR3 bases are TGCGCCAGCAGCGGAACAAACGGCGGCATCGACACAGATACGCAGTATTTT. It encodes CASSGTNGGIDTDTQYF.

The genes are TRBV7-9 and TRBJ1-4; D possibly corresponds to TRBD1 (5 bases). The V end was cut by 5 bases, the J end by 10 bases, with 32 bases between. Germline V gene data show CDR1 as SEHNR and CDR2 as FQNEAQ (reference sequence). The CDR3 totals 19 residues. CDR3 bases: TGTGCCAGCAGCCGAATGGCCTACCGCACTCCTAAGGGACCAGGAAAACTGTTTTTT. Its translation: CASSRMAYRTPKGPGKLFF.

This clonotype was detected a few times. This CDR3 is CASTTFTSGPFTDTQYF. CDR3 DNA: TGTGCCAGCACCACCTTCACTAGCGGCCCTTTCACAGATACGCAGTATTTT. The genes are TRBV27 and TRBJ2-3; 8 positions match TRBD2. After removal of 7 bases from V and 2 bases from J, the junction contained 14 bases not matched to a gene. CDR3 length: 17 amino acids. The V gene's germline CDR1 is MNHEY and CDR2 SMNVEV (reference sequence).